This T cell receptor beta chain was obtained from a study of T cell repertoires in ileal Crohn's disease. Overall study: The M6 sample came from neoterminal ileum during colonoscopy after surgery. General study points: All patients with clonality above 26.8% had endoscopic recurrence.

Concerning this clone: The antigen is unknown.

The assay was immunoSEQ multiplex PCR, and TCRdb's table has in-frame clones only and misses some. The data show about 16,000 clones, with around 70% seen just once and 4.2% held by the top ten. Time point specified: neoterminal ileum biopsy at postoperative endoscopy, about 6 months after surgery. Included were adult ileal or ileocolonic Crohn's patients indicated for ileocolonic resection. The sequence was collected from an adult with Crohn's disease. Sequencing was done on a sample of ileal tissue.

The CDR3 DNA sequence: TGTGCCAGCAGCGTAGAGGTTAGCGGGGGTACAGATACGCAGTATTTT. Its protein is CASSVEVSGGTDTQYF. This rearrangement joins TRBV9 to TRBJ2-3, with 9 bases that match TRBD2. The germline V gene encodes CDR1 SGDLS and CDR2 YYNGEE. The CDR3 totals 16 residues. V gave up 0 bases and J gave up 3 bases; unmatched junction bases: 5. Full variable domain (missing parts from reference TRBV9 and TRBJ2-3): DSGVTQTPKHLITATGQRVTLRCSPRSGDLSVYWYQQSLDQGLQFLIQYYNGEERAKGNILERFSAQQFPDLHSELNLSSLELGDSALYFCASSVEVSGGTDTQYFGPGTRLTVL.